A selection of T cell receptor beta chains follows, all from one sample in a study of shared clonotypes between healthy human individuals. Clones were read by immunoSEQ multiplex PCR, and TCRdb kept only the in-frame ones, dropping some. Among hundreds of thousands of clones listed, roughly 96% were seen once. What was sequenced was naive CD8+ T cells sorted from blood. These receptor sequences come from a woman in her thirties in good health. The CDR3 runs from the conserved cysteine through the conserved F or W. Fields, in order: V gene, clone size, D gene, J gene, CDR3 protein, CDR3 DNA. A D gene is named only where the DNA matches it firmly. Size is omitted from some rows. Given values are once, few, many or a class for expanded clones.

V: TRBV2; size: NA; D: TRBD2; J: TRBJ2-1; CDR3: CATRLAPDLVYNEQFF; DNA: TGTGCCACGAGACTAGCCCCGGATCTCGTTTACAATGAGCAGTTCTTC
V: TRBV29-1; size: NA; D: TRBD2; J: TRBJ2-2; CDR3: CSVRLAGDPANTGELFF; DNA: TGCAGCGTTCGGCTAGCGGGAGACCCAGCGAACACCGGGGAGCTGTTTTTT
V: TRBV9; size: NA; D: TRBD2; J: TRBJ2-3; CDR3: CASSYSGSGSDTQYF; DNA: TGTGCCAGCAGCTACAGCGGGAGCGGGTCAGATACGCAGTATTTT
V: TRBV5-6; size: NA; D: TRBD1; J: TRBJ1-1; CDR3: CASREGTGATEAFF; DNA: TGTGCCAGCAGAGAGGGGACAGGGGCGACTGAAGCTTTCTTT
V: TRBV5-1; size: once; D: NA; J: TRBJ2-7; CDR3: CASSSDPYYEQYF; DNA: TGCGCCAGCAGCTCCGACCCGTACTACGAGCAGTACTTC
V: TRBV28; size: NA; D: NA; J: TRBJ2-7; CDR3: CASSLSIASYEQYF; DNA: TGTGCCAGCAGTTTGTCTATCGCCTCCTACGAGCAGTACTTC
V: TRBV7-8; size: once; D: NA; J: TRBJ2-6; CDR3: CASSLEDSSGANVLTF; DNA: TGTGCCAGCAGCTTAGAAGACAGCTCTGGGGCCAACGTCCTGACTTTC
V: TRBV27; size: NA; D: NA; J: TRBJ1-5; CDR3: CASSLSGGDSNQPQHF; DNA: TGTGCCAGCAGTTTATCCGGGGGCGATAGCAATCAGCCCCAGCATTTT
V: TRBV29-1; size: NA; D: NA; J: TRBJ2-5; CDR3: CSVELGWGWTQETQYF; DNA: TGCAGCGTTGAACTTGGTTGGGGATGGACACAAGAGACCCAGTACTTC
V: TRBV15; size: NA; D: NA; J: TRBJ2-7; CDR3: CATSRPAGYEQYF; DNA: TGTGCCACCAGCAGACCGGCGGGGTACGAGCAGTACTTC
V: TRBV18; size: NA; D: TRBD2; J: TRBJ2-7; CDR3: CASSPVGGRENEQYF; DNA: TGTGCCAGCTCTCCCGTAGGCGGGAGAGAGAACGAGCAGTACTTC
V: TRBV29-1; size: few; D: NA; J: TRBJ1-1; CDR3: CSVGRENTEAFF; DNA: TGCAGCGTTGGACGGGAGAACACTGAAGCTTTCTTT
V: TRBV7-9; size: NA; D: NA; J: TRBJ2-7; CDR3: CASSHYLQDSYEQYF; DNA: TGTGCCAGCAGCCACTACCTACAGGATTCCTACGAGCAGTACTTC
V: TRBV6-5; size: NA; D: NA; J: TRBJ1-2; CDR3: CASSPRGDGLYGYTF; DNA: TGTGCCAGCAGTCCCCGGGGGGACGGACTCTATGGCTACACCTTC
V: TRBV7-9; size: NA; D: NA; J: TRBJ2-2; CDR3: CASSSGTPNTGELFF; DNA: TGTGCCAGCAGCTCCGGGACTCCGAACACCGGGGAGCTGTTTTTT
V: TRBV15; size: NA; D: NA; J: TRBJ1-1; CDR3: CATSRDRAANTEAFF; DNA: TGTGCCACCAGCAGAGATCGGGCAGCGAACACTGAAGCTTTCTTT
V: TRBV7-9; size: NA; D: TRBD1; J: TRBJ2-5; CDR3: CASSFSRQGQETQYF; DNA: TGTGCCAGCAGCTTTAGCCGACAGGGACAAGAGACCCAGTACTTC
V: TRBV9; size: NA; D: NA; J: TRBJ2-7; CDR3: CASSVGGLGYEQYF; DNA: TGTGCCAGCAGCGTAGGAGGCCTTGGGTACGAGCAGTACTTC
V: TRBV10-2; size: once; D: NA; J: TRBJ2-3; CDR3: CASSATPLVTDTQYF; DNA: TGCGCCAGCTCAGCTACTCCTTTGGTTACAGATACGCAGTATTTT
V: TRBV4-1; size: NA; D: TRBD2; J: TRBJ2-4; CDR3: CASSPRLGANGLAAKNIQYF; DNA: TGCGCCAGCAGCCCACGACTGGGGGCGAACGGACTAGCGGCGAAAAACATTCAGTACTTC
V: TRBV5-4; size: NA; D: NA; J: TRBJ2-5; CDR3: CASSPQGSPIGTQYF; DNA: TGTGCCAGCAGTCCTCAGGGTTCCCCGATTGGGACCCAGTACTTC
V: TRBV6-4; size: NA; D: NA; J: TRBJ2-1; CDR3: CASSESGHEQFF; DNA: TGTGCCAGCAGTGAGAGTGGGCATGAGCAGTTCTTC
V: TRBV6-6; size: NA; D: NA; J: TRBJ2-7; CDR3: CASTDHPYEQYF; DNA: TGTGCCAGCACTGACCACCCCTACGAGCAGTACTTC
V: TRBV7-7; size: NA; D: TRBD2; J: TRBJ2-3; CDR3: CASSPSGSTDTQYF; DNA: TGTGCCAGCAGCCCTAGCGGCTCCACAGATACGCAGTATTTT
V: TRBV6-5; size: NA; D: TRBD2; J: TRBJ2-1; CDR3: CASSSQRGGRGNEQFF; DNA: TGTGCCAGCAGTTCTCAGAGGGGCGGGAGGGGAAATGAGCAGTTCTTC
V: TRBV28; size: NA; D: NA; J: TRBJ1-4; CDR3: CASSLQGGYEKLFF; DNA: TGTGCCAGCAGTTTGCAGGGCGGTTATGAAAAACTGTTTTTT
V: TRBV19; size: NA; D: TRBD2; J: TRBJ2-1; CDR3: CASSIDGLSGRYEQFF; DNA: TGTGCCAGTAGTATAGATGGTCTGAGCGGGAGATATGAGCAGTTCTTC
V: TRBV5-6; size: NA; D: NA; J: TRBJ1-1; CDR3: CASSSLMNTEAFF; DNA: TGTGCCAGCAGCTCACTAATGAACACTGAAGCTTTCTTT
V: TRBV19; size: once; D: TRBD2; J: TRBJ2-3; CDR3: CASSESPLAGSTDTQYF; DNA: TGTGCCAGTAGTGAATCGCCACTAGCGGGGAGCACAGATACGCAGTATTTT
V: TRBV28; size: NA; D: TRBD2; J: TRBJ2-5; CDR3: CASSLILAEGEETQYF; DNA: TGTGCCAGCAGTTTAATACTAGCGGAGGGGGAAGAGACCCAGTACTTC
V: TRBV5-6; size: NA; D: TRBD1; J: TRBJ2-7; CDR3: CASSSGQGANEQYF; DNA: TGTGCCAGCAGCTCGGGACAGGGGGCAAACGAGCAGTACTTC
V: TRBV7-9; size: NA; D: NA; J: TRBJ1-1; CDR3: CASSLWGNTEAFF; DNA: TGTGCCAGCAGCTTATGGGGTAACACTGAAGCTTTCTTT
V: TRBV6-5; size: NA; D: NA; J: TRBJ1-1; CDR3: CASSYSREGMNTEAFF; DNA: TGTGCCAGCAGTTACTCGAGGGAGGGGATGAACACTGAAGCTTTCTTT
V: TRBV10-1; size: NA; D: TRBD1; J: TRBJ2-7; CDR3: CASSGQESSYEQYF; DNA: TGCGCCAGCTCGGGACAGGAGAGCTCCTACGAGCAGTACTTC
V: TRBV27; size: NA; D: NA; J: TRBJ2-3; CDR3: CASSFLVSDTQYF; DNA: TGTGCCAGCAGTTTCCTAGTCTCAGATACGCAGTATTTT
V: TRBV27; size: NA; D: TRBD1; J: TRBJ1-1; CDR3: CASSVRRQGKAFF; DNA: TGTGCCAGCAGTGTTAGAAGACAGGGAAAGGCTTTCTTT
V: TRBV28; size: NA; D: NA; J: TRBJ1-5; CDR3: CASSYPQEAPGQPQHF; DNA: TGTGCCAGCAGTTACCCGCAGGAGGCCCCGGGTCAGCCCCAGCATTTT
V: TRBV29-1; size: NA; D: NA; J: TRBJ2-5; CDR3: CSVGSGTSEQETQYF; DNA: TGCAGCGTCGGATCCGGGACATCGGAACAAGAGACCCAGTACTTC
V: TRBV28; size: NA; D: NA; J: TRBJ1-4; CDR3: CASKPLGNWKLFF; DNA: TGTGCCAGCAAGCCACTTGGTAATTGGAAACTGTTTTTT
V: TRBV28; size: NA; D: NA; J: TRBJ2-7; CDR3: CASSPDSYEQYF; DNA: TGTGCCAGCAGTCCTGACAGCTACGAGCAGTACTTC
V: TRBV4-2; size: NA; D: NA; J: TRBJ2-1; CDR3: CASSQDTEGSSYNEQFF; DNA: TGTGCCAGCAGCCAAGACACAGAAGGGAGCTCCTACAATGAGCAGTTCTTC
V: TRBV11-2; size: once; D: NA; J: TRBJ1-1; CDR3: CASSLEDSIMNTEAFF; DNA: TGTGCCAGCAGCTTAGAAGACTCGATTATGAACACTGAAGCTTTCTTT
V: TRBV7-9; size: few; D: NA; J: TRBJ1-1; CDR3: CASSPEGFEAFF; DNA: TGTGCCAGCAGCCCCGAAGGTTTTGAAGCTTTCTTT
V: TRBV7-9; size: NA; D: NA; J: TRBJ1-1; CDR3: CASSLSGNTEAFF; DNA: TGTGCCAGCAGCTTATCAGGGAACACTGAAGCTTTCTTT
V: TRBV11-2; size: NA; D: NA; J: TRBJ2-7; CDR3: CASSLGPTSYEQYF; DNA: TGTGCCAGCAGCTTGGGGCCTACCTCCTACGAGCAGTACTTC
V: TRBV6-6; size: NA; D: NA; J: TRBJ2-2; CDR3: CASQSTNTGELFF; DNA: TGTGCCAGCCAGTCCACGAACACCGGGGAGCTGTTTTTT
V: TRBV11-3; size: NA; D: NA; J: TRBJ1-1; CDR3: CASSLGGTQTEAFF; DNA: TGTGCCAGCAGCTTAGGCGGGACACAAACTGAAGCTTTCTTT
V: TRBV28; size: NA; D: TRBD1; J: TRBJ1-5; CDR3: CASSSHRGSNQPQHF; DNA: TGTGCCAGCAGTTCACACAGGGGAAGCAATCAGCCCCAGCATTTT
V: TRBV11-2; size: NA; D: NA; J: TRBJ2-7; CDR3: CASSFWGRFDHEQYF; DNA: TGTGCCAGCAGCTTCTGGGGTAGATTCGACCACGAGCAGTACTTC
V: TRBV5-1; size: NA; D: NA; J: TRBJ2-7; CDR3: CASRLTRGNEQYF; DNA: TGCGCCAGCAGGTTGACTCGCGGAAACGAGCAGTACTTC
V: TRBV30; size: NA; D: NA; J: TRBJ1-1; CDR3: CAWSRGGWTEAFF; DNA: TGTGCCTGGAGCAGGGGCGGCTGGACTGAAGCTTTCTTT
V: TRBV28; size: NA; D: NA; J: TRBJ2-7; CDR3: CASSLVREQYF; DNA: TGTGCCAGCAGTTTGGTACGCGAGCAGTACTTC
V: TRBV11-2; size: NA; D: NA; J: TRBJ2-1; CDR3: CASRRSLFPGSYNEQFF; DNA: TGTGCCAGCAGACGATCCTTATTCCCGGGTTCCTACAATGAGCAGTTCTTC
V: TRBV7-8; size: NA; D: NA; J: TRBJ2-5; CDR3: CASSLEASGRETQYF; DNA: TGTGCCAGCAGCTTAGAGGCATCTGGGCGGGAGACCCAGTACTTC
V: TRBV28; size: NA; D: TRBD1; J: TRBJ1-2; CDR3: CASSPTGGQFGYTF; DNA: TGTGCCAGCAGTCCCACAGGGGGTCAATTCGGCTACACCTTC